This T cell receptor (beta chain) was sequenced for a study of blood T cell repertoires in COVID-19. As processed by the authors: For nucleated cells, counts were estimated from reference gene primer amplification. The assay was immunoSEQ multiplex PCR, and TCRdb's table has in-frame clones only and misses some. Clonal size and the V and J genes are those of that table, whereas D and trimming came from the DNA. This sample yields about 480,000 clones, of which more than 75% are seen a single time; 1.5% to 2% belongs to the top ten. Participants spanned ages about 18 to 95 years and resided in 20 to 30 US areas. Clinical history reported by participants formed the basis on which cohorts were assigned. The V gene's germline CDR1 is LGHNT and CDR2 FRNRAP. The CDR3 is 11 residues long. Deletions cut 6 bases from V and 8 bases from J, with 10 bases between.

The TCR was taken from a woman in her forties who had recovered from COVID-19. The rearrangement uses TRBV12-5 and TRBJ1-1; no definite D call. Sequenced material: PBMCs or T cells enriched from blood (not recorded which). The CDR3 is CASGPREEAFF. CDR3 DNA: TGTGCTAGTGGCCCTAGAGAGGAAGCTTTCTTT. The variable domain in full, completed from reference TRBV12-5 and TRBJ1-1, reads DARVTQTPRHKVTEMGQEVTMRCQPILGHNTVFWYRQTMMQGLELLAYFRNRAPLDDSGMPKDRFSAEMPDATLATLKIQPSEPRDSAVYFCASGPREEAFFGQGTRLTVV.